This record concerns one T cell receptor beta chain sequence. Its antigen is still unknown. Before sequencing, viral peptide pools were used by the ViraFEST assay to expand antigen-specific CD4+ T cells. Culture proceeded for 10 days, and CD4+ T cells were then isolated. This individual tested PCR-positive for SARS-CoV-2 infection between March and December 2020. The culture medium for around 2 million PBMC per well included 9.5 to 10 IU/ml IL-2 and around 9.8 ug/ml peptides. A peptide pool from HIV-1 Nef constituted the negative control culture. Cells had half their medium changed to IL-2 medium on days 3 and 7. This sample is drawn from a study of vaccination effects on CD4 cells after COVID-19. The CDR3 extends over 12 amino acids. Germline assignment: CDR1 SNHLY and CDR2 FYNNEI. V shed 3 bases and J shed 11 bases, with 13 bases lying between them. Sequencing used immunoSEQ multiplex PCR; TCRdb keeps in-frame clones, though not all of them. Among 70,000 or so clones, about 69% were seen once, and the ten largest hold about 4.7%.

The gene calls are TRBV2 and TRBJ1-1; D is unclear. The sequence came from a human donor who had a prior SARS-CoV-2 infection. The material was CD4+ T cells from PBMCs cultured with HIV peptides, obtained before COVID-19 vaccination. As for subset: HIV-1 Nef peptide pool negative control/reference culture. The CDR3 DNA follows: TGTGCCAGCAGTGATTGGGCAAAACGGGCTTTCTTT. This translates into CASSDWAKRAFF.